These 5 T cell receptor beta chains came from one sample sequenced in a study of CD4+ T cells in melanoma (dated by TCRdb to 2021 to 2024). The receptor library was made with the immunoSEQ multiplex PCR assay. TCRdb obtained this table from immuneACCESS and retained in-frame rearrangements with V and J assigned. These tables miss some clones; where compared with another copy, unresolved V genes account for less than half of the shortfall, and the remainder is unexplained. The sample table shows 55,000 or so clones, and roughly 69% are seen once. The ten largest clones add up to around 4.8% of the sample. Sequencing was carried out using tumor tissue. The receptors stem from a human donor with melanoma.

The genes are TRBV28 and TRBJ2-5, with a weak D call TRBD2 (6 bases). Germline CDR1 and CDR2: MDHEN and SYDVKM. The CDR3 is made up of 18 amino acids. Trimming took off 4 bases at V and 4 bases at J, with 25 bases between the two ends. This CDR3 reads CASSSYAASGPGGETQYF. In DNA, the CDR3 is TGTGCCAGCAGTTCCTACGCCGCGAGCGGGCCCGGTGGAGAGACCCAGTACTTC.

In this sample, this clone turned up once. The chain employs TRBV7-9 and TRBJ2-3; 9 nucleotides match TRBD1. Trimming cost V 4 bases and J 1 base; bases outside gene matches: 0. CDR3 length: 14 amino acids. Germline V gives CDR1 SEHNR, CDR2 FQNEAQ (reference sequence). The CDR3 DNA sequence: TGTGCCAGCAGCTGGACAGGGGGCACAGATACGCAGTATTTT. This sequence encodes CASSWTGGTDTQYF. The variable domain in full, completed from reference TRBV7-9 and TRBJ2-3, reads DTGVSQNPRHKITKRGQNVTFRCDPISEHNRLYWYRQTLGQGPEFLTYFQNEAQLEKSRLLSDRFSAERPKGSFSTLEIQRTEQGDSAMYLCASSWTGGTDTQYFGPGTRLTVL.

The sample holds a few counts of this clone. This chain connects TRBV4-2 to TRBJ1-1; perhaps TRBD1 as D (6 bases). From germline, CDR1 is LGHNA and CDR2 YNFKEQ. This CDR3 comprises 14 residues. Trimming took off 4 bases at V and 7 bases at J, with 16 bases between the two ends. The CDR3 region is CASSLNRGADEAFF. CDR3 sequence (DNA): TGTGCCAGCAGCCTCAACCGGGGGGCGGATGAAGCTTTCTTT.

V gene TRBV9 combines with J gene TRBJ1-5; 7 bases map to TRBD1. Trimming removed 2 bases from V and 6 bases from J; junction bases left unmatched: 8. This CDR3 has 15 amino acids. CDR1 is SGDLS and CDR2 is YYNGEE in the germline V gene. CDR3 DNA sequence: TGTGCCAGCAGCGTCGGGGAGGGGGCTGGTCAGCCCCAGCATTTT. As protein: CASSVGEGAGQPQHF.

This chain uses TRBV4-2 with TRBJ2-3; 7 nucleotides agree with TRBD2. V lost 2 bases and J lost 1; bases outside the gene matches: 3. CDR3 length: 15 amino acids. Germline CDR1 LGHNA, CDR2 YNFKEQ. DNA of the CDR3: TGTGCCAGCAGCCAAACTAGCGCTCGCACAGATACGCAGTATTTT. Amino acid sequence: CASSQTSARTDTQYF.